One and the same sample provided the 8 T cell receptor beta chains below, sequenced in a study of blood T cell repertoires in COVID-19. The protocol was immunoSEQ multiplex PCR, while the TCRdb copy is restricted to in-frame clones and leaves out a portion. The table includes around 70,000 clones, around four fifths detected once. The source material was peripheral blood. The receptor source for this set is a woman aged 55 to 70 with acute or convalescent COVID-19.

As DNA, the CDR3 is TGTGCCATCGAGGCGGATAGCAATCAGCCCCAGCATTTT. Translation: CAIEADSNQPQHF. The chain links TRBV28 to TRBJ1-5, with D unresolved. Germline lookup yields CDR1 MDHEN and CDR2 SYDVKM. V dropped 10 bases and J dropped 0 bases, with 10 bases sitting between them. CDR3 length: 13 residues.

The V gene is TRBV7-9, the J gene TRBJ1-4, with 7 bases identical to TRBD1. The germline V gene encodes CDR1 SEHNR and CDR2 FQNEAQ (reference sequence). With 4 bases clipped from V and 8 bases from J, the junction kept 4 bases outside the gene matches. The CDR3 loop spans 13 amino acids. CDR3 sequence: CASSYAGGEKLFF. The DNA of the CDR3 is TGTGCCAGCAGCTACGCAGGGGGGGAAAAACTGTTTTTT.

The chain links TRBV19 to TRBJ1-1; 10 bases line up with TRBD1. V was clipped by 5 bases and J by 1 base; unmatched bases: 7. CDR1 and CDR2 from the germline V gene are LNHDA and SQIVND (reference sequence). There are 16 residues in the CDR3. The CDR3 here is CASSFRTGGKNTEAFF. DNA for the CDR3: TGTGCCAGTAGTTTCCGGACAGGGGGGAAGAACACTGAAGCTTTCTTT.

The chain joins TRBV2 to TRBJ1-5; 11 nucleotides align to TRBD1. The CDR3 has 14 residues. From germline, CDR1 is SNHLY and CDR2 FYNNEI. After removal of 8 bases from V and 4 bases from J, the junction contained 4 bases not matched to a gene. The CDR3 DNA sequence: TGTGCCAGCGGGGGACAGGGGGGGAATCAGCCCCAGCATTTT. Translation gives CASGGQGGNQPQHF.

The chain uses TRBV7-9 and TRBJ1-1; D gene ambiguous. CDR1 SEHNR and CDR2 FQNEAQ come from the germline V gene (reference sequence). V lost 1 base and J 10 bases, leaving 22 bases between the germline ends. This CDR3 contains 16 residues. The CDR3 region is CASSLGYRRPIIAAFF. As DNA, the CDR3 is TGTGCCAGCAGCTTAGGTTACCGGAGACCGATAATCGCAGCTTTCTTT.

This clone is a singleton in its sample. The gene calls are TRBV7-2 and TRBJ2-7; D is perhaps TRBD2 (6 bases). The CDR3 has 14 residues. CDR1 SGHTA and CDR2 FQGNSA come from the germline V gene. V lost 0 bases, J lost 3 bases, and 9 bases lay in between. The CDR3 spells CASSLAPSVYEQYF. CDR3 coding DNA: TGTGCCAGCAGCTTAGCCCCTAGCGTCTACGAGCAGTACTTC.

The chain carries TRBV5-1 and TRBJ2-3; D unclear. Trimming cost V 4 bases and J 1 base, with 4 bases left between them. Per germline, CDR1 SGHRS and CDR2 YFSETQ. The CDR3 covers 12 residues. As DNA, the CDR3 is TGCGCCAGCAGCCCGGGCACAGATACGCAGTATTTT. As protein: CASSPGTDTQYF.

The chain is built from TRBV5-5 and TRBJ1-2; D perhaps matches TRBD1 (5 bases). Between the trimmed V and J ends, which lost 4 bases and 3 bases, there was a span of 10 bases. The CDR3 length is 13 residues. CDR1 SGHKS and CDR2 YYEKEE come from the germline V gene (reference sequence). CDR3 nucleotide sequence: TGTGCCAGCAGCAGCAGGGTTGACTATGGCTACACCTTC. Translating it yields CASSSRVDYGYTF.